This T cell receptor (beta chain) was sequenced during a study of read filtering for tumor transcriptome and immune sequencing. Overall study: Mean patient age was about 66 years, range about 47 to 85; around 17 male, 12 to 15 female.

Points from the study as a whole: Approximately 80% of IR-seq clonotypes had one read, totaling about 3.5% of reads; RNA-seq: 74.6% and 44.6%. RNA-seq captured clonotypes less deeply and reliably than IR-seq.

This clonotype showed up many times. No antigen is known for it. The V gene end was trimmed by 4 bases and the J gene end by 5 bases; junction bases not matched to a gene: 9. The CDR3 contains 15 residues. Germline-derived CDR1 and CDR2 are LNHDA and SQIVND (reference sequence). From around 0.4 ug of RNA, a library with molecular barcoded alpha/delta and beta/gamma adaptors was made. Each CDR3 protein gets one entry after TCRdb re-called the reads with MiXCR. The table lists approximately 140,000 distinct CDR3 sequences, approximately 13% of them singletons. The J gene is TRBJ2-7, the V gene TRBV19; 9 bases line up with TRBD1. Sequencing was carried out using a population of CD138-negative cells sorted from bone marrow. The TCR sequence derives from a donor at least 40 years old with multiple myeloma. CDR3 residues: CASSKIRTGEDEQYF. For the CDR3, the DNA is TGTGCCAGTAGTAAGATCCGGACAGGGGAAGACGAGCAGTACTTC.